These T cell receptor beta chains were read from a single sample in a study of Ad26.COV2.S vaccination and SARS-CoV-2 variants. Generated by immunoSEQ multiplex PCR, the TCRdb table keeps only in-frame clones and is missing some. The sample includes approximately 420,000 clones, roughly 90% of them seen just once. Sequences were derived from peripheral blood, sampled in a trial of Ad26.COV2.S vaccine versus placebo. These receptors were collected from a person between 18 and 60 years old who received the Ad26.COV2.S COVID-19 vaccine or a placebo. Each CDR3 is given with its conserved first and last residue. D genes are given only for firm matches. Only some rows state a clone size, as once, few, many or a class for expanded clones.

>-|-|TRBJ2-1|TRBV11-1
TGTGCCAGCAGCTTACACAATGAGCAGTTCTTC
CASSLHNEQFF
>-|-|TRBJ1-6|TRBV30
TGTGCCTCACACAGGGAGGGGGGATCACCCCTCCACTTT
CASHREGGSPLHF
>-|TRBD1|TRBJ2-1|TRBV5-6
TGTGCCAGCAGCCCCCTAGGGACAGGGGAGAGGGAACAGTTCTTC
CASSPLGTGEREQFF
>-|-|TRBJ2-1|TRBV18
TGTGCCAGCTCAACTACCCGACAGGGGACTAGCTACCTATACAATGAGCAGTTCTTC
CASSTTRQGTSYLYNEQFF
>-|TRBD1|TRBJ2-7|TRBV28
TGTGCCAGCACCAGTGGACAGGGAATAACCTACGAGCAGTACTTC
CASTSGQGITYEQYF
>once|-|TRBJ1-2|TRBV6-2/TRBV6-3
TGTGCCAGCAGTACGACAACAAGCGGTGGCTACACCTTC
CASSTTTSGGYTF
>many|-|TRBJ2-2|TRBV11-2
TGTGCCAGCAACCCGACAGGCTCCGACCTCGCGGCCGGGGAGCTGTTTTTT
CASNPTGSDLAAGELFF
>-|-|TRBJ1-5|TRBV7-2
TGTGCCAGCAGCTTAGGATACAATCAGCCCCAGCATTTT
CASSLGYNQPQHF
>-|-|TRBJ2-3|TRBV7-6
TGTGCCAGCAGCCGGGACTTCTCCTCTAGCACAGATACGCAGTATTTT
CASSRDFSSSTDTQYF
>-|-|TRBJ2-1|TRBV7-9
TGTGCCAGCAGCTTCCAGGTGCACAATGAGCAGTTCTTC
CASSFQVHNEQFF
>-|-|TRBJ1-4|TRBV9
TGTGCCAGCAGCGTAGGGGGGACCTATGGGGAAAAACTGTTTTTT
CASSVGGTYGEKLFF
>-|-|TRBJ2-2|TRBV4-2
TGTGCCAGCAGCCAAGACTTGGGAAACACCGGGGAGCTGTTTTTT
CASSQDLGNTGELFF
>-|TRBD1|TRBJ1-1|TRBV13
TGTGCCAGCAGCTCCAGGGGGCAAAACACTGAAGCTTTCTTT
CASSSRGQNTEAFF
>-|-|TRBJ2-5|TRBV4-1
TGCGCCAGCAGCCAAGATCGAGCGGCGGAAGAGACCCAGTACTTC
CASSQDRAAEETQYF
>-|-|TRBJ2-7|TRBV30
TGTGCCTGGAGTGTGCAGAGCTACGAGCAGTACTTC
CAWSVQSYEQYF
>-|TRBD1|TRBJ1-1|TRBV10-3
TGTGCCATCAGCAGACAGGGGCTCAACACTGAAGCTTTCTTT
CAISRQGLNTEAFF
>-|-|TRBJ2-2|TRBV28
TGTGCCAGCAGGGTTGGGGGTACCGGGGAGCTGTTTTTT
CASRVGGTGELFF
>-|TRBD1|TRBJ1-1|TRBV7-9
TGTGCCAGCAGCCCGGGACAGGTCACTGAAGCTTTCTTT
CASSPGQVTEAFF
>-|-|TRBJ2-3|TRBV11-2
TGTGCCAGCAGCCTCCTCCTTTCCGCCACAGATACGCAGTATTTT
CASSLLLSATDTQYF
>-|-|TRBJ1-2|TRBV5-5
TGTGCCAGCAGCGTAACATTGCACGAGGCCCCCGGCGGCTACACCTTC
CASSVTLHEAPGGYTF
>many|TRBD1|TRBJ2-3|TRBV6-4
TGTGCCAGCAGTGATTCGGTCGGGACAGGGGGCACAGATACGCAGTATTTT
CASSDSVGTGGTDTQYF
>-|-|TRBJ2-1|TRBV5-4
TGTGCCAGCAGCTTGGACAGGAACAATGAGCAGTTCTTC
CASSLDRNNEQFF
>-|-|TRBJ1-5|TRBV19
TGTGCCAGTAGTATATCCGATCAGCCCCAGCATTTT
CASSISDQPQHF
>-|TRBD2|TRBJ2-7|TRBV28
TGTGCCAGCAGCCGTCTCCTAGCGGGGGGGCCGTACGAGCAGTACTTC
CASSRLLAGGPYEQYF
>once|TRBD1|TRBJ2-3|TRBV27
TGTGCCAGCAGTTGGCGACAGGGATATACGCAGTATTTT
CASSWRQGYTQYF
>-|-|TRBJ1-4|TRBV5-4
TGTGCCAGCAGTTCCGGGACTAAGGTTGAAAAACTGTTTTTT
CASSSGTKVEKLFF
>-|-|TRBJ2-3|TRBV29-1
TGCAGCGTTGAAGACCATGGCCCATCCACAGATACGCAGTATTTT
CSVEDHGPSTDTQYF
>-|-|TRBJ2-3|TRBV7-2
TGTGCCAGCAGCTTATGGGTAGGAGGGGGAAGCACAGATACGCAGTATTTT
CASSLWVGGGSTDTQYF
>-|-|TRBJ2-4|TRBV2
TGTGCCAGCAGGGTAGCCAAAAACATTCAGTACTTC
CASRVAKNIQYF
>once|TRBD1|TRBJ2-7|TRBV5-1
TGCGCCAGCAGCTTGGGACAGGGAAGGTCCTACGAGCAGTACTTC
CASSLGQGRSYEQYF
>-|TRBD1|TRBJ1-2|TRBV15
TGTGCCACCAGCAGAGACCCTGGGACAGCATATGGCTACACCTTC
CATSRDPGTAYGYTF
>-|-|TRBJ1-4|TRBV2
TGTGCCAGCACCCCCATAGGGGAAAAACTGTTTTTT
CASTPIGEKLFF
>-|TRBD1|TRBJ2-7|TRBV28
TGTGCCAGCAGTTCCCATCCCGGGACAGGGGGGTTC
CASSSHPGTGGF
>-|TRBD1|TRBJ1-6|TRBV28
TGTGCCAACTCGGGACAGGATAATTCACCCCTCCACTTT
CANSGQDNSPLHF
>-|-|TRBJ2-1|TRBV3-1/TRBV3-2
TGTGCCAGCAGCCGTTTGAGGGGGGGGTCCTACAATGAGCAGTTCTTC
CASSRLRGGSYNEQFF
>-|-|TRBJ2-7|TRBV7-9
TGTGCCAGCAGCTTAGGCTCCTACGAGCAGTACTTC
CASSLGSYEQYF
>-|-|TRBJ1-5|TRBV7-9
TGTGCCAGCAGCTTCGAGGGGATTAGTCAGCCCCAGCATTTT
CASSFEGISQPQHF
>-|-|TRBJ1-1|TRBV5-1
TGCGCCAGCAGCTTGAGTGTAGACACTGAAGCTTTCTTT
CASSLSVDTEAFF
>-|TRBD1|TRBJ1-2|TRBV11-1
TGTGCCAGCAGCTACGAAGCCGGGACAGGGAAGCTTGGCTACACCTTC
CASSYEAGTGKLGYTF